These T cell receptor beta chains were read from a single sample in a study of T cells expressing NK-cell markers. TCRdb reprocessed the 5' RACE reads and stores each CDR3 protein as one record, lacking DNA. The sample holds 200,000 to 300,000 distinct CDR3 sequences. The sample was blood T cells: a sorted CD56 or NKG2C T cell subset, CD4+ or CD8+ T cells, or bulk PBMC T cells (not recorded which). The receptors were sampled from a young man in good health. The CDR3 runs from the conserved cysteine through the conserved F or W.

j_call,v_call,cdr3_aa
TRBJ2-1,TRBV10-3,CAIKGTSGKRSEQFF
TRBJ1-5,TRBV7-2,CASSLRLGGYSNQPQHF
TRBJ1-4,TRBV5-1,CASSEAGTGPEKLFF
TRBJ2-1,TRBV14,CASSSDYNEQFF
TRBJ2-1,TRBV9,CASSAWSGSEGNEQFF
TRBJ1-3,TRBV19,CASSIGRSSGNTIYF
TRBJ2-1,TRBV5-1,CASSLHEEQFF
TRBJ2-1,TRBV7-3,CASSLRAGRDNEQFF
TRBJ2-7,TRBV20-1,CSARDWAGTGIEQYF
TRBJ1-1,TRBV5-1,CASSLVGRNTEAFF